The text below deals with one T cell receptor beta chain. The data derive from a study of blood T cell repertoires in COVID-19. The repertoire was sequenced with immunoSEQ multiplex PCR; TCRdb's copy has only in-frame clones and lacks some. The top ten hold more than 7% of the sample, which has under 200,000 clones, around 79% seen once. Followed longitudinally, the Seattle patients had been enrolled during active infection. The germline gives CDR1 SGHVS, CDR2 FQNEAQ. This CDR3 is 18 amino acids long. Trimming stripped 1 base from V and 4 bases from J, with 19 bases between. The receptor comes from a woman aged 55-69 years with COVID-19, enrolled during active disease. The sample comprised peripheral blood. This chain joins TRBV7-8 and TRBJ2-2; D is perhaps TRBD1 (6 bases). The CDR3 region has the DNA TGTGCCAGCAGCTTAGTGTTTCAGGGCAGGGGCTTCACCGGGGAGCTGTTTTTT. Its translation is CASSLVFQGRGFTGELFF.